This T cell receptor beta chain was sequenced during a study of CD8+ T cells in alopecia areata. This clone has only one observation. This CDR3 spans 15 amino acids. Germline V gives CDR1 SGHRS, CDR2 YFSETQ. V was trimmed by 4 bases and J by 6 bases, leaving 20 bases between them. Extraction and reverse transcription of RNA yielded cDNA as the sequencing template. Libraries were prepared by immunoSEQ multiplex PCR; TCRdb keeps only in-frame clonotypes and omits some of them. The table lists 250,000 or so clones, roughly two thirds of them singletons. The origin of this receptor is a human donor with alopecia areata. The sample here was CD4+ T cells sorted from blood, taken at week 0. The chain is built from TRBV5-1 and TRBJ2-7, with D possibly matching TRBD1 (5 bases). In nucleotides, the CDR3 is TGCGCCAGCAGCGCTACGGTAAGGGGAACCACCGAGCAGTACTTC. This encodes CASSATVRGTTEQYF.